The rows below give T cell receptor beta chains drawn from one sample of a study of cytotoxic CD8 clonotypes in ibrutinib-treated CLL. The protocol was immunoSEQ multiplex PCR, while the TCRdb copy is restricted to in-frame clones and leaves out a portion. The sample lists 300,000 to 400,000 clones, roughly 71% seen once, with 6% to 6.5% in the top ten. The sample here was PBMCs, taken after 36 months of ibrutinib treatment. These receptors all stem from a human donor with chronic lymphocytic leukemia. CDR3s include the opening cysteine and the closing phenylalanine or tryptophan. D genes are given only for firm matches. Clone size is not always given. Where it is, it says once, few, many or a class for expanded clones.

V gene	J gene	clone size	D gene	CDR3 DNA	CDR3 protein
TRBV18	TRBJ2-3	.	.	TGTGCCAGCTCCTTGTTCGCAGATACGCAGTATTTT	CASSLFADTQYF
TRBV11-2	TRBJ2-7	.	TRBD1	TGTGCCAGCAGCCAAGAGAGAGGACAGGGTCACGAGCAGTACTTC	CASSQERGQGHEQYF
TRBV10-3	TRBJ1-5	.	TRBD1	TGTGCCATCAGACAGGGGGCGGGTCAGCCCCAGCATTTT	CAIRQGAGQPQHF
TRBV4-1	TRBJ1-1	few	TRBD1	TGCGCCAGCAGCCTCTCAGGGGGGCTAACTGAAGCTTTCTTT	CASSLSGGLTEAFF
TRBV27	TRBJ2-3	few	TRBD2	TGTGCCAGCAGTTTTAGCGGGAGGACGACAGATACGCAGTATTTT	CASSFSGRTTDTQYF
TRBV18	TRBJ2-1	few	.	TGTGCCAGCTCACCAACCGAGTACAATGAGCAGTTCTTC	CASSPTEYNEQFF
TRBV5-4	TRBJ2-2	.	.	TGTGCCAGCAGCCTCACTATCTACAGCACCGGGGAGCTGTTTTTT	CASSLTIYSTGELFF
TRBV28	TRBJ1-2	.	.	TGTGCCAGCAGACGAGGGGCTACAGGGATCTATGGCTACACCTTC	CASRRGATGIYGYTF
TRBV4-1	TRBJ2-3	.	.	TGCGCCAGCAGCCAGGTTCCGAGGGATACGCAGTATTTT	CASSQVPRDTQYF
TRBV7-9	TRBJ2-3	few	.	TGTGCCAGCAGCATTACTAGTACAGATACGCAGTATTTT	CASSITSTDTQYF
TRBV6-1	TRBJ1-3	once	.	TGTGCCAGCACTCAAGACTCTGGAAACACCATATATTTT	CASTQDSGNTIYF
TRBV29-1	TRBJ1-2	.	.	TGCAGCGTTGATCGGGGGCGCTTC	CSVDRGRF
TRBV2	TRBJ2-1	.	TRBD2	TGTGCCAGCAGTGGGGAACTAGCGGGGGGTTTGTTCTTC	CASSGELAGGLFF
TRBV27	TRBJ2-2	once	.	TGTGCCAGCAGTTTTCTCTTCCGGAACACCGGGGAGCTGTTTTTT	CASSFLFRNTGELFF